The 26 T cell receptor beta chains given below trace back to one sample, sequenced in a study of brain T cells in children with intractable seizures. Data came from immunoSEQ multiplex PCR; TCRdb stores just in-frame clones and leaves some out. Among about 340,000 clones, 93% were seen once, and the ten largest hold roughly 5.8%. The time point here: blood from clinic visit 5 months post-surgery; TSC patient then seizure free. The material sequenced was peripheral blood, taken 5 to 6 months after surgery. The receptors were gathered from a boy in the first two years of life with tuberous sclerosis and intractable seizures.

The chain couples TRBV30 to TRBJ2-5; the match to TRBD2 covers 14 bases. The CDR3 is 17 amino acids. Germline lookup yields CDR1 GTSNPN and CDR2 SVGIG (reference sequence). V trimming: 0 bases; J trimming: 2 bases; junction bases outside the gene matches: 5. The DNA for the CDR3 is TGTGCCTGGAGTGTAGCTCGGACTAGCGGGGGGCAAGAGACCCAGTACTTC. Protein product: CAWSVARTSGGQETQYF.

The chain has TRBV6-4 and TRBJ1-2; D might be TRBD1 (6 bases). V was cut by 4 bases and J by 2 bases, with 8 bases left in between. The CDR3 has 13 residues. CDR1 is MRHNA and CDR2 is SNTAGT in the germline V gene. Written as DNA, the CDR3 is TGTGCCAGCAGTGCGGACAGAAACTATGGCTACACCTTC. As protein: CASSADRNYGYTF.

With regard to this clone: Relative to the germline gene, one junction end is altered; a read error may explain this. The rearrangement links TRBV27 to TRBJ1-5; D remains ambiguous. This CDR3 comprises 11 residues. CDR1 is MNHEY, CDR2 SMNVEV, per germline (reference sequence). The DNA of the CDR3 is TGTGCCAGCACCCCCCGGGCGCCTGGGTATTTT. Translating gives CASTPRAPGYF.

This chain connects TRBV28 to TRBJ2-7, with D perhaps matching TRBD1 (5 bases). The length of the CDR3 is 13 residues. The germline V gene has CDR1 MDHEN and CDR2 SYDVKM. Deletions cut 7 bases from V and 3 bases from J, with 13 bases between. The CDR3 nucleotides read TGTGCCAGCACAGGGAAGGCCAACTACGAGCAGTACTTC. This translates into CASTGKANYEQYF.

The rearrangement joins TRBV29-1 to TRBJ1-2, with a tentative D call TRBD1 (6 bases). This CDR3 comprises 15 residues. Trimming took off 6 bases at V and 3 bases at J, with 20 bases between the two ends. Germline CDR1 is SQVTM and CDR2 is ANQGSEA. DNA for the CDR3: TGCAGCGTGGAGGGGTGGGGACAAGTCGACTATGGCTACACCTTC. Translated, it gives CSVEGWGQVDYGYTF.

The rearrangement joins TRBV5-6 to TRBJ2-7; D may match TRBD1 or TRBD2 (5 bases each). The CDR3 is 13 residues long. Trimming removed 5 bases at V and 1 base at J, with 10 bases between. Germline CDR1 SGHDT, CDR2 YYEEEE. The CDR3 region is CASSRGPSYEQYF. CDR3 in DNA: TGTGCCAGCAGTCGGGGACCTTCCTACGAGCAGTACTTC.

This chain joins TRBV27 and TRBJ2-7; 7 nucleotides align to TRBD1. The junction had 9 bases not matched to a gene; V was cut back by 4 bases and J by 6 bases. Germline-derived CDR1 and CDR2 are MNHEY and SMNVEV (reference sequence). This CDR3 is built from 14 residues. The CDR3 coding sequence is TGTGCCAGCAGTTCGGACAGGCCGCCGGTCGAGCAGTACTTC. Encoded protein: CASSSDRPPVEQYF.

Only one count was recorded for this clone. The chain links TRBV4-1 to TRBJ2-5; 8 positions match TRBD2. This CDR3 contains 16 residues. The ends lost 2 bases at V and 0 bases at J; junction bases unmatched: 5. CDR1 is MGHRA, CDR2 YSYEKL, per germline. The CDR3 sequence is CASSQLAGRYQETQYF. For the CDR3, the DNA is TGCGCCAGCAGCCAACTAGCGGGCCGGTACCAAGAGACCCAGTACTTC.

For this clone: Sequence at one end of the junction differs from germline and may be a read error. J is TRBJ2-1 and V is TRBV4-1, with 7 bases aligning to TRBD2. Looked up from germline, CDR1 is MGHRA and CDR2 is YSYEKL. The CDR3 is 12 residues long. The CDR3 spells CASSQVRRGVIF. The DNA for the CDR3 is TGCGCCAGCAGCCAAGTTCGACGGGGGGTGATCTTC.

The rearrangement links TRBV23-1 to TRBJ2-3, with a tentative D call TRBD1 (6 bases). TRBV23-1 qualifies as an ORF whose function is uncertain. This CDR3 contains 15 residues. V lost 4 bases and J lost 6, with 17 bases in between. CDR3 in DNA: TGCGCCAGCAGTCCCGCAGGGGCTTTTACGGATACGCAGTATTTT. Protein: CASSPAGAFTDTQYF.

In its sample, this clone was seen a few times. This chain connects TRBV6-5 to TRBJ1-1; 7 positions match TRBD1. The germline gives CDR1 MNHEY, CDR2 SVGAGI. Losses at the gene ends were 1 base for V and 6 bases for J; bases not matched to a gene: 5. There are 14 residues in the CDR3. The CDR3 sequence is CASSYYAQGPEAFF. CDR3 coding DNA: TGTGCCAGCAGTTACTACGCACAGGGGCCTGAAGCTTTCTTT.

The chain combines TRBV6-1 with TRBJ1-3; the D is unclear. CDR3 length: 15 residues. V was cut by 0 bases and J by 5 bases, with 11 bases left in between. The germline V gene has CDR1 MNHNS and CDR2 SASEGT. The CDR3 DNA reads as TGTGCCAGCAGTGAAGCGAAGGCTTTGAGAAACACCATATATTTT. This encodes CASSEAKALRNTIYF.

V gene TRBV6-5 combines with J gene TRBJ1-1, with D unclear. The CDR3 covers 14 residues. Germline lookup yields CDR1 MNHEY and CDR2 SVGAGI. V was clipped by 0 bases and J by 0 bases, with 5 bases between them. The CDR3 region has the DNA TGTGCCAGCAGTTACTCGATAGTGAACACTGAAGCTTTCTTT. Encoded protein: CASSYSIVNTEAFF.

The rearrangement joins TRBV4-1 to TRBJ1-1; D not resolved. In germline, CDR1 is MGHRA, CDR2 YSYEKL. The CDR3 has 13 amino acids. Trimming removed 4 bases at V and 10 bases at J, with 16 bases between. In nucleotides, the CDR3 is TGCGCCAGCAGCCCGCGAGGTGGCCCGGGAGCTTTCTTT. Translated: CASSPRGGPGAFF.

This chain connects TRBV5-4 to TRBJ2-7; D is tentatively TRBD1 or TRBD2 (5 bases each). Trimming cost V 0 bases and J 2 bases, with 9 bases left between them. The CDR3 has 14 amino acids. The germline CDR1 and CDR2 sequences are SGHNT and YYREEE (reference sequence). CDR3 loop: CASSLAGAPYEQYF. The CDR3 DNA reads as TGTGCCAGCAGCTTGGCCGGGGCCCCCTACGAGCAGTACTTC.

The V gene is TRBV27, the J gene TRBJ1-6; 11 nucleotides match TRBD1. The CDR3 has 15 amino acids. V was pared by 4 bases and J by 11 bases, with 7 bases of the junction left unmatched. Germline lookup yields CDR1 MNHEY and CDR2 SMNVEV (reference sequence). The CDR3 protein is CASSSYWDRGTPLHF. Written as DNA, the CDR3 is TGTGCCAGCAGTTCGTATTGGGACAGGGGGACACCCCTCCACTTT.

On this clone itself: Other DNA sequences from this sample encode an identical CDR3 as well. V is TRBV20-1 and J is TRBJ2-1; D remains unclear. Germline V lookup: CDR1 DFQATT, CDR2 SNEGSKA (reference sequence). Trimming removed 6 bases at V and 7 bases at J, with 10 bases between. CDR3 length equals 11 residues. CDR3 nucleotides: TGCAGTGCGCGTTTTGTAAATGAGCAGTTCTTC. This translates into CSARFVNEQFF.

The chain uses TRBV2 and TRBJ1-4, with 7 bases aligning to TRBD1. The CDR3 is 14 amino acids. The germline CDR1 and CDR2 sequences are SNHLY and FYNNEI. Unmatched junction bases numbered 9, after V lost 6 bases and J lost 8 bases. CDR3 sequence: CASSMSRGREKLFF. In DNA, the CDR3 is TGTGCCAGCAGCATGTCCAGGGGGAGGGAAAAACTGTTTTTT.

The chain couples TRBV11-2 to TRBJ1-1; D not resolved. Germline V gives CDR1 SGHAT, CDR2 FQNNGV. The V and J ends lost 6 bases and 5 bases respectively, with 16 bases between them. This CDR3 is 14 amino acids long. The CDR3 region is CASSSYQSLTEAFF. CDR3 nucleotides: TGTGCCAGCAGTTCATACCAGAGTCTTACTGAAGCTTTCTTT.

This rearrangement joins TRBV15 to TRBJ1-2; weak D call: TRBD1 (6 bases). V was cut by 5 bases and J by 6 bases, with 13 bases left in between. Looked up from germline, CDR1 is LNHNV and CDR2 is YYDKDF (reference sequence). The CDR3 contains 13 residues. The CDR3 is CATSPRGLHGYTF. CDR3 in DNA: TGTGCCACCAGCCCCAGGGGCCTCCATGGCTACACCTTC.

V gene TRBV6-1 combines with J gene TRBJ2-4; 9 positions match TRBD2. There are 17 residues in the CDR3. V gave up 3 bases and J gave up 1 base; unmatched junction bases: 7. Per the germline V gene, CDR1 is MNHNS and CDR2 is SASEGT. The CDR3 region is CASSDRAGGFAKNIQYF. The CDR3 nucleotides read TGTGCCAGCAGTGACCGAGCGGGGGGATTTGCCAAAAACATTCAGTACTTC.

The genes are TRBV7-6 and TRBJ1-6, with 9 bases lining up with TRBD1. CDR1 is SGHVS, CDR2 FNYEAQ, per germline. V shed 0 bases and J 4 bases; nucleotides not matched to a gene: 7. The CDR3 extends over 18 amino acids. This CDR3 reads CASSLAPGQGKYNSPLHF. Here the CDR3 DNA reads TGTGCCAGCAGCTTAGCCCCGGGACAGGGAAAATATAATTCACCCCTCCACTTT. The full variable domain, with the rest looked up from reference TRBV7-6 and TRBJ1-6, is GAGVSQSPRYKVTKRGQDVALRCDPISGHVSLYWYRQALGQGPEFLTYFNYEAQQDKSGLPNDRFSAERPEGSISTLTIQRTEQRDSAMYRCASSLAPGQGKYNSPLHFGNGTRLTVT.

Comments on this clone: Other nucleotide sequences from this sample produce the same CDR3. CDR3 loop: CASSLVGRETQYF. CDR3 sequence (DNA): TGTGCCAGCAGTTTAGTAGGGCGAGAGACCCAGTACTTC. The gene calls are TRBV12-3 or TRBV12-4 and TRBJ2-5; D is unresolved. The CDR3 has 13 residues. Trimming pared 1 base from V and 4 bases from J, leaving 7 bases between.

This sequence joins TRBV7-9 and TRBJ2-5; D not certain. The CDR3 loop spans 15 amino acids. Trimming removed 5 bases at V and 2 bases at J, with 15 bases between. CDR1 and CDR2 from the germline V gene are SEHNR and FQNEAQ (reference sequence). CDR3 sequence reads: CASSAQIEIQETQYF. CDR3 nucleotide sequence: TGTGCCAGCAGCGCGCAAATCGAGATACAAGAGACCCAGTACTTC.

In its sample, this clone was seen once. This chain links TRBV2 with TRBJ2-1; D assignment may be TRBD1 or TRBD2 (5 bases each). The CDR3 runs to 14 residues. The V gene lost 7 bases and the J gene lost 9 bases, with 19 bases spanning the gap. Germline V gene sequence: CDR1 SNHLY, CDR2 FYNNEI. CDR3 in DNA: TGTGCCAGCAAAGGGACCCCGGCCAGGGCTGAGCAGTTCTTC. This codes for CASKGTPARAEQFF.

V and J are TRBV4-1 and TRBJ2-2; 9 bases match TRBD1. CDR1 is MGHRA and CDR2 is YSYEKL in the germline V gene. The CDR3 covers 13 residues. V dropped 4 bases and J dropped 6; count of bases not matched to a gene: 0. CDR3 bases: TGCGCCAGCAGCCGGACAGGGGCCGGGGAGCTGTTTTTT. Translation gives CASSRTGAGELFF.